These T cell receptor beta chains were read from a single sample in a study of blood T cell repertoires in COVID-19. The repertoire was sequenced with immunoSEQ multiplex PCR; TCRdb's copy has only in-frame clones and lacks some. The sample records under 130,000 clones, under 80% being singletons. The material sequenced was peripheral blood. The receptors come from a woman aged 65 to 85 with acute or convalescent COVID-19. CDR3s include the opening cysteine and the closing phenylalanine or tryptophan. The order of the fields is J gene, CDR3 length, V gene, CDR3 protein.

J gene: TRBJ1-4; CDR3 length: 13; V gene: TRBV6-6; CDR3 protein: CASSYQEREKLFF
J gene: TRBJ2-3; CDR3 length: 19; V gene: TRBV7-7; CDR3 protein: CASSQGRLAGGTGTDTQYF
J gene: TRBJ2-2; CDR3 length: 16; V gene: TRBV6-1; CDR3 protein: CASSEALAGFGGELFF
J gene: TRBJ2-1; CDR3 length: 15; V gene: TRBV20-1; CDR3 protein: CSASPGTSGGMGQFF
J gene: TRBJ2-1; CDR3 length: 16; V gene: TRBV5-1; CDR3 protein: CASSPNNRVMANEQFF
J gene: TRBJ2-5; CDR3 length: 13; V gene: TRBV6-2/TRBV6-3; CDR3 protein: CASSYGSWETQHF
J gene: TRBJ2-5; CDR3 length: 17; V gene: TRBV4-1; CDR3 protein: CASSQDGAGGPGETQYF
J gene: TRBJ1-2; CDR3 length: 15; V gene: TRBV30; CDR3 protein: CAWSLGQGPNYGYTF
J gene: TRBJ1-4; CDR3 length: 14; V gene: TRBV27; CDR3 protein: CASSTGMANEKLFF
J gene: TRBJ1-2; CDR3 length: 14; V gene: TRBV20-1; CDR3 protein: CSASRGTGARGYTF
J gene: TRBJ2-5; CDR3 length: 13; V gene: TRBV2; CDR3 protein: CASQVAGRETQYF
J gene: TRBJ1-6; CDR3 length: 16; V gene: TRBV30; CDR3 protein: CAWSPLGQTRNSPLHF
J gene: TRBJ1-6; CDR3 length: 15; V gene: TRBV5-5; CDR3 protein: CASSPDRGFNSPLHF
J gene: TRBJ1-4; CDR3 length: 15; V gene: TRBV13; CDR3 protein: CASSLEGGVDEKLFF
J gene: TRBJ1-6; CDR3 length: 16; V gene: TRBV4-1; CDR3 protein: CASSQERGGYNSPLHF
J gene: TRBJ1-5; CDR3 length: 15; V gene: TRBV5-1; CDR3 protein: CASRIGPGLDQPQHF
J gene: TRBJ2-2; CDR3 length: 16; V gene: TRBV30; CDR3 protein: CAWSSWQGLNTGELFF
J gene: TRBJ1-4; CDR3 length: 14; V gene: TRBV2; CDR3 protein: CASSKGRRDEKLFF
J gene: TRBJ2-3; CDR3 length: 15; V gene: TRBV25-1; CDR3 protein: CASRSTAANTDTQYF
J gene: TRBJ1-6; CDR3 length: 15; V gene: TRBV27; CDR3 protein: CASSLSWTANSPLHF
J gene: TRBJ1-2; CDR3 length: 14; V gene: TRBV19; CDR3 protein: CASSPQGQPYGYTF
J gene: TRBJ2-5; CDR3 length: 16; V gene: TRBV5-1; CDR3 protein: CASSLGFLAAGETQYF
J gene: TRBJ2-3; CDR3 length: 12; V gene: TRBV19; CDR3 protein: CASSPPADTQYF